One sample yielded the 21 T cell receptor beta chains listed below, sequenced in a study of blood T cell repertoires in COVID-19. Repertoires were generated with immunoSEQ multiplex PCR, while TCRdb's copy carries only in-frame clones and drops some. This table holds a few hundred thousand clones, more than 90% found once. Source material: peripheral blood. The receptors stem from a person under 35 with COVID-19, enrolled during active disease.

The chain combines TRBV5-5 with TRBJ2-1; 10 bases are a match to TRBD2. This CDR3 region has 16 residues. V shed 0 bases and J 9 bases; nucleotides not matched to a gene: 9. The V gene's germline CDR1 is SGHKS and CDR2 YYEKEE (reference sequence). The CDR3 reads CASSLDPSGSIGEQFF. For the CDR3, the DNA is TGTGCCAGCAGCTTGGACCCTAGCGGGAGCATAGGTGAGCAGTTCTTC.

The rearrangement joins TRBV19 to TRBJ1-4, with D unclear. V shed 7 bases and J shed 10 bases, with 16 bases lying between them. Germline CDR1 reads LNHDA; CDR2 reads SQIVND (reference sequence). The CDR3 is 13 amino acids. The CDR3 sequence is CASTLWSGGKLFF. CDR3 nucleotides: TGTGCCAGTACCCTGTGGTCCGGAGGAAAACTGTTTTTT.

The chain employs TRBV7-2 and TRBJ1-3; D remains ambiguous. The V end was cut by 4 bases, the J end by 0 bases, with 10 bases between. The germline CDR1 and CDR2 sequences are SGHTA and FQGNSA. The CDR3 covers 15 residues. CDR3 sequence: CASSSQAGSGNTIYF. CDR3 nucleotides: TGTGCCAGCAGCTCCCAAGCGGGCTCTGGAAACACCATATATTTT. Full variable domain (rest looked up from reference TRBV7-2 and TRBJ1-3): GAGVSQSPSNKVTEKGKDVELRCDPISGHTALYWYRQSLGQGLEFLIYFQGNSAPDKSGLPSDRFSAERTGGSVSTLTIQRTQQEDSAVYLCASSSQAGSGNTIYFGEGSWLTVV.

The chain employs TRBV2 and TRBJ1-3, with TRBD1 identical over 7 bases. Germline CDR1 is SNHLY and CDR2 is FYNNEI. The CDR3 consists of 13 residues. V was clipped by 7 bases and J by 1 base; unmatched bases: 1. Here the CDR3 DNA reads TGTGCCAGCAAGACAGGGTCTGGAAACACCATATATTTT. Amino acids: CASKTGSGNTIYF.

The V call is TRBV6-2 or TRBV6-3, the J call TRBJ2-1; 11 nucleotides agree with TRBD2. After removal of 6 bases from V and 10 bases from J, the junction contained 5 bases not matched to a gene. The CDR3 is 13 residues long. Germline-derived CDR1 and CDR2 are MNHEY and SVGEGT. The CDR3 sequence is CASSLAGGLEQFF. As DNA, the CDR3 is TGTGCCAGCAGCCTAGCGGGAGGTTTAGAGCAGTTCTTC.

The chain links TRBV27 to TRBJ1-6, with D hard to call. This CDR3 spans 17 amino acids. V lost 0 bases to trimming and J lost 0 bases, with 9 bases between them. Germline V gene sequence: CDR1 MNHEY, CDR2 SMNVEV (reference sequence). The CDR3 here is CASSLSGEGSYNSPLHF. For the CDR3, the DNA is TGTGCCAGCAGTTTATCCGGGGAAGGCTCCTATAATTCACCCCTCCACTTT.

The CDR3 here is CASSGQGAVRAFF. For the CDR3, the DNA is TGCGCCAGCAGCGGACAGGGGGCAGTTAGAGCTTTCTTT. The V gene is TRBV5-1, the J gene TRBJ1-1; TRBD1 aligns across 11 bases. Per the germline V gene, CDR1 is SGHRS and CDR2 is YFSETQ. The length of the CDR3 is 13 residues. The junction had 6 bases not matched to a gene; V was cut back by 4 bases and J by 10 bases. The full variable domain, completed using reference TRBV5-1 and TRBJ1-1, is KAGVTQTPRYLIKTRGQQVTLSCSPISGHRSVSWYQQTPGQGLQFLFEYFSETQRNKGNFPGRFSGRQFSNSRSEMNVSTLELGDSALYLCASSGQGAVRAFFGQGTRLTVV.

This sequence joins TRBV5-4 and TRBJ2-5; TRBD2 matches 7 bases. Germline CDR1 is SGHNT and CDR2 is YYREEE (reference sequence). This CDR3 is built from 14 residues. V shed 0 bases, J shed 2 bases, and the junction held 1 base outside the gene matches. CDR3 sequence: CASSLGTSQETQYF. The DNA for the CDR3 is TGTGCCAGCAGCTTGGGGACTAGTCAAGAGACCCAGTACTTC. The entire variable domain, with the rest obtained from reference TRBV5-4 and TRBJ2-5, is as follows: ETGVTQSPTHLIKTRGQQVTLRCSSQSGHNTVSWYQQALGQGPQFIFQYYREEENGRGNFPPRFSGLQFPNYSSELNVNALELDDSALYLCASSLGTSQETQYFGPGTRLLVL.

The gene calls are TRBV5-1 and TRBJ2-5; 14 bases align to TRBD2. CDR1 and CDR2 from the germline V gene are SGHRS and YFSETQ. J was trimmed by 5 bases and V by 4 bases; bases with no gene match: 7. The length of the CDR3 is 16 residues. CDR3 nucleotides: TGCGCCAGCAGCCCGGGACTAGCGGGAGTGGGGGAGACCCAGTACTTC. Translating gives CASSPGLAGVGETQYF.

The chain uses TRBV3-1 (or the pseudogene TRBV3-2) and TRBJ1-4; a possible D gene is TRBD1 (6 bases). CDR1 LGHDT and CDR2 YNNKEL come from the germline V gene (reference sequence). This CDR3 has 14 amino acids. Trimming shortened V by 2 bases and J by 7 bases, and 11 bases separated the two germline ends. The DNA for the CDR3 is TGTGCCAGCAGCCAAACAGGGTCGGGTGAAAAACTGTTTTTT. Translated, it gives CASSQTGSGEKLFF.

The chain uses TRBV6-1 and TRBJ2-5; 10 bases fit TRBD2. V gave up 2 bases and J gave up 3 bases; unmatched junction bases: 3. The V gene's germline CDR1 is MNHNS and CDR2 SASEGT. CDR3 length: 15 residues. The CDR3 DNA reads TGTGCCAGCAGTGAAACCCTAGCGGGAGAAGAGACCCAGTACTTC. This translates into CASSETLAGEETQYF.

The genes are TRBV3-1 (or the pseudogene TRBV3-2) and TRBJ2-2; 9 nucleotides line up with TRBD2. From germline, CDR1 is LGHDT and CDR2 YNNKEL (reference sequence). V shed 6 bases and J 4 bases; nucleotides not matched to a gene: 0. The CDR3 length is 13 residues. For the CDR3, the DNA is TGTGCCAGCAGGCGGGAGGGCACCGGGGAGCTGTTTTTT. Protein sequence: CASRREGTGELFF.

The DNA for the CDR3 is TGTGCCAGCAGCTTAGCAGCCCCCGACACCTTC. Residues: CASSLAAPDTF. The J gene is TRBJ1-2, the V gene TRBV7-9; D is unresolved. Germline values: CDR1 SEHNR, CDR2 FQNEAQ (reference sequence). This CDR3 comprises 11 residues. Deletions cut 0 bases from V and 12 bases from J, with 8 bases between.

The gene calls are TRBV4-3 and TRBJ2-1; TRBD2 might be the D (7 bases). V lost 1 base and J 8 bases, leaving 15 bases between the germline ends. The CDR3 covers 15 residues. Germline lookup yields CDR1 LGHNA and CDR2 YSLEER. The CDR3 region has the DNA TGCGCCAGCAGCCAAGCCTGGACGGGGGGCTATGAGCAGTTCTTC. Translating gives CASSQAWTGGYEQFF.

This chain links TRBV7-6 with TRBJ1-1; TRBD1 matches 8 bases. Germline trimming cut 5 bases from V and 0 bases from J; bases unmatched to any gene: 8. Germline values: CDR1 SGHVS, CDR2 FNYEAQ. The CDR3 consists of 16 residues. CDR3 sequence (DNA): TGTGCCAGCAGCCAAGGGACAGGCGAAATGAACACTGAAGCTTTCTTT. This encodes CASSQGTGEMNTEAFF.

As to this clone: Other DNA sequences in the same sample also yield this CDR3. J is TRBJ1-4 and V is TRBV25-1; D unclear. This CDR3 spans 13 amino acids. V lost 3 bases and J lost 7, with 9 bases in between. CDR1 is MGHDK, CDR2 SYGVNS, per germline. The CDR3 spells CASSDPGSEKLFF. DNA for the CDR3: TGTGCCAGCAGTGATCCCGGGAGTGAAAAACTGTTTTTT.

Here the CDR3 DNA reads TGTGCCAGCAGCGTCGGACAGCTCAATCAGCCCCAGCATTTT. It specifies CASSVGQLNQPQHF. The gene calls are TRBV11-2 and TRBJ1-5; the D gene is possibly TRBD1 (6 bases). Per the germline V gene, CDR1 is SGHAT and CDR2 is FQNNGV. The ends were cut back, 5 bases at V and 3 bases at J, with 11 bases in the middle. This CDR3 region has 14 residues. Using reference TRBV11-2 and TRBJ1-5 for the parts outside the CDR3, the full variable domain is EAGVAQSPRYKIIEKRQSVAFWCNPISGHATLYWYQQILGQGPKLLIQFQNNGVVDDSQLPKDRFSAERLKGVDSTLKIQPAKLEDSAVYLCASSVGQLNQPQHFGDGTRLSIL.

The genes are TRBV19 and TRBJ1-2; D gene uncertain. Looked up from germline, CDR1 is LNHDA and CDR2 is SQIVND (reference sequence). The CDR3 is made up of 11 amino acids. Trimming cost V 6 bases and J 4 bases, with 6 bases left between them. This CDR3 reads CASSFGYGYTF. The DNA for the CDR3 is TGTGCCAGTAGCTTCGGCTATGGCTACACCTTC. Drawing the rest from reference TRBV19 and TRBJ1-2, the complete variable domain is DGGITQSPKYLFRKEGQNVTLSCEQNLNHDAMYWYRQDPGQGLRLIYYSQIVNDFQKGDIAEGYSVSREKKESFPLTVTSAQKNPTAFYLCASSFGYGYTFGSGTRLTVV.

V usage is TRBV7-9 and J usage is TRBJ1-2; D might be TRBD1 (6 bases). Germline assignment: CDR1 SEHNR and CDR2 FQNEAQ (reference sequence). V was clipped by 0 bases and J by 6 bases, with 11 bases between them. The CDR3 has 14 amino acids. CDR3 coding DNA: TGTGCCAGCAGCTTAGCAGGGGACATTGATGGCTACACCTTC. Amino acids: CASSLAGDIDGYTF.

This chain connects TRBV19 to TRBJ2-7; the match to TRBD1 covers 9 bases. The V segment lost 8 bases and the J segment 2 bases; nucleotides outside the gene matches: 7. The germline gives CDR1 LNHDA, CDR2 SQIVND (reference sequence). The CDR3 has 14 amino acids. The CDR3 is CASHPGTGPYEQYF. In DNA form, the CDR3 reads TGTGCCAGTCACCCCGGGACAGGGCCCTACGAGCAGTACTTC.

CDR3 sequence: CASSEAGDQPQHF. As DNA, the CDR3 is TGTGCCAGCAGTGAAGCGGGGGATCAGCCCCAGCATTTT. The rearrangement links TRBV25-1 to TRBJ1-5, with D possibly matching TRBD1 (5 bases). The V gene's germline CDR1 is MGHDK and CDR2 SYGVNS. The V and J ends lost 2 bases and 5 bases respectively, with 7 bases between them. There are 13 residues in the CDR3.